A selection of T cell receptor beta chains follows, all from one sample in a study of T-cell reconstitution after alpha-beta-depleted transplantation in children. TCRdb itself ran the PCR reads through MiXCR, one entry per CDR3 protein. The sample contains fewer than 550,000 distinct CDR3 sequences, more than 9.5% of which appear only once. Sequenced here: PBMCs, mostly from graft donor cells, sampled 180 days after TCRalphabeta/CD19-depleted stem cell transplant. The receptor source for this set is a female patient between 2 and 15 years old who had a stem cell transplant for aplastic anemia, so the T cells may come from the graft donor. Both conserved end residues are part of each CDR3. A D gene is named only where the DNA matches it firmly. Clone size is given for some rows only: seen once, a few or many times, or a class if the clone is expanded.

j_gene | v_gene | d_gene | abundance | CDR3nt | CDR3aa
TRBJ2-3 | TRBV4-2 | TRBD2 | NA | TGTGCCAGCAGCCAAGAAGGGACTAGCGGGAGGGCCGCAGATACGCAGTATTTT | CASSQEGTSGRAADTQYF
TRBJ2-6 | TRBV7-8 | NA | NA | TGTGCCAGCAGCTTAACCGCCCCGGGGCCCTCTGGGGCCAACGTCCTGACTTTC | CASSLTAPGPSGANVLTF
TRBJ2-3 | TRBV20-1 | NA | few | TGCAGTGCTAGGGTGGGGGGCACAGATACGCAGTATTTT | CSARVGGTDTQYF
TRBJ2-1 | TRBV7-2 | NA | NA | TGTGCCAGCAGCTTAAGGGCAGTAAGCTCCTACAATGAGCAGTTCTTC | CASSLRAVSSYNEQFF
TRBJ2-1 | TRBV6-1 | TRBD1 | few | TGTGCCAGCAATACAGGGGGCGGGTTAGATGAGCAGTTCTTC | CASNTGGGLDEQFF
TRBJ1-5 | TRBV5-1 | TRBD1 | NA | TGCGCCAGCAGCGTGACAGGGGGTGGCAATCAGCCCCAGCATTTT | CASSVTGGGNQPQHF
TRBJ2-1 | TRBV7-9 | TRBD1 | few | TGTGCCAGCACTATTCCCCGACAGGGGAGCTACAATGAGCAGTTCTTC | CASTIPRQGSYNEQFF
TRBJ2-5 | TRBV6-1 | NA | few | TGTGCCAGCAGCCGATGGAGGGGAGAGACCCAGTACTTC | CASSRWRGETQYF
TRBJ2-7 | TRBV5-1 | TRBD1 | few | TGCGCCAGCAGCCCAAATCACCGGGACAGCTCCTACGAGCAGTACTTC | CASSPNHRDSSYEQYF
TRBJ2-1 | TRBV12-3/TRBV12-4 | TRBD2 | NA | TGTGCCAGCAGCCCGTTTAGCGGGAGTGGCAATGAGCAGTTCTTC | CASSPFSGSGNEQFF
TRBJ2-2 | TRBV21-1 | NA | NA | TGTGCCAGCAGCAATGGACCGGGAGAGAACGCCGGGGAGCTGTTTTTT | CASSNGPGENAGELFF
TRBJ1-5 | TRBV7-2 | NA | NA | TGTGCCAGCAGCCAGGCGGCCCGGGCCATAGGCAATCAGCCCCAGCATTTT | CASSQAARAIGNQPQHF
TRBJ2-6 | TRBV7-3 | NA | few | TGTGCCAGCAGCCCCCAGTCCGGGGCCAACGTCCTGACTTTC | CASSPQSGANVLTF
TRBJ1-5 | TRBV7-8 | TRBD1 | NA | TGTGCCAGCAGCCCAAGCGGGGACAGGGAGAATCAGCCCCAGCATTTT | CASSPSGDRENQPQHF
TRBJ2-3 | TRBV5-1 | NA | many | TGCGCCAGCAGCGGGACTCGGAGCACAGATACGCAGTATTTT | CASSGTRSTDTQYF
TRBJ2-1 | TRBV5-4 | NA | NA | TGTGACAGCAGCTGGTCCAGTCTAGCTACCTACAATGAGCAGTTCTTC | CDSSWSSLATYNEQFF
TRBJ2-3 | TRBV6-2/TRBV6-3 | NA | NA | TGTGCCAGCAGTTACGGGGCCGGGACAGATACGCAGTATTTT | CASSYGAGTDTQYF
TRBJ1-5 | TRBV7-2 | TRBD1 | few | TGTGCCAGCAGCGCCTGGGACAGCAGCAATCAGCCCCAGCATTTT | CASSAWDSSNQPQHF
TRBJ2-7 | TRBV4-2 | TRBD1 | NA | TGTGCCAGCAGCCGAACCGGGACAGGGGGCTACGAGCAGTACTTC | CASSRTGTGGYEQYF
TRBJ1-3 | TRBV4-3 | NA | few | TGCGCCAGCAGCCAGGGCTTCTCTGGAAACACCATATATTTT | CASSQGFSGNTIYF
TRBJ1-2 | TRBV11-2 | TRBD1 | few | TGTGCCAGCAGCCCCCTTGAGGGGGCAATCGGGAACCTATATGGCTACACCTTC | CASSPLEGAIGNLYGYTF
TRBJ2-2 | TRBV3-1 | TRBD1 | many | TGTGCCAGCACTTCCGACAGGGGAACCGGGGAGCTGTTTTTT | CASTSDRGTGELFF
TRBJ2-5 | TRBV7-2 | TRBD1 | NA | TGTGCCAGCAGCCAAAAATCGGGACAGGGAACCCAGTACTTC | CASSQKSGQGTQYF
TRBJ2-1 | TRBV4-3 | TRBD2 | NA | TGCGCCAGCAGCCAAGATGGGGCTAGCGGCTACAATGAGCGGTTCTTC | CASSQDGASGYNERFF
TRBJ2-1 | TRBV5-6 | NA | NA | TGTGCCAGCAGCTTGCATGGGTTTGACAATGAGCAGTTCTTC | CASSLHGFDNEQFF
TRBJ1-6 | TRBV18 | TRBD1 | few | TGTGCCAGCTCACGGGACAGGGGGGGATCACCCCTCCACTTT | CASSRDRGGSPLHF
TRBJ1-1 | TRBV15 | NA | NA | TGTGCCACCAGACCCCGGGACATCTGGAACACTGAAGCTTTCTTT | CATRPRDIWNTEAFF
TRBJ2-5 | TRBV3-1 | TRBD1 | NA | TGTGCCAGCAGCCTCCGGACAGGGGGGACGGAGACCCAGTACTTC | CASSLRTGGTETQYF
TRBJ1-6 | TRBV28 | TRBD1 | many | TGTGCCAGCAGTCGGTCCCGGGACAGGGTATCCTATAATTCACCCCTCCACTTT | CASSRSRDRVSYNSPLHF
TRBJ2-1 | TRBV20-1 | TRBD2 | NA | TGCAGTGCTCGGGTAGCGGGAGGGCCCTACAATGAGCAGTTCTTC | CSARVAGGPYNEQFF
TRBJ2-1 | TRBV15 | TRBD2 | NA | TGTGCCACCAGCAGAGAGATGGCCGCGGGAGGACGGGAGCAGTTCTTC | CATSREMAAGGREQFF